Sequencing of this TCR beta chain was carried out in a study of blood T cell repertoires in COVID-19. Participant reports of clinical history set cohort assignment. CDR1 is MNHEY, CDR2 SVGAGI, per germline. The trim removed 6 bases at V and 1 base at J, leaving 2 bases unmatched. This CDR3 has 14 residues. Profiled with immunoSEQ multiplex PCR; TCRdb holds only in-frame clones, not every one. The data hold roughly 250,000 clones, with 70% to 90% observed a single time. The gene calls are TRBV6-5 and TRBJ1-4; 7 nucleotides agree with TRBD1. The specimen sequenced was PBMCs or T cells enriched from blood (not recorded which). This clonotype was sampled from a woman aged 45-65 years who had recovered from COVID-19. DNA of the CDR3: TGTGCCAGCAGAAACAGGGGAACTAATGAAAAACTGTTTTTT. Translating it yields CASRNRGTNEKLFF.